The source of this TCR beta chain is a study of cytomegalovirus exposure and HLA in healthy donors. The germline gives CDR1 SGDLS, CDR2 YYNGEE. The CDR3 has 16 amino acids. The PCR had 60 Vbeta and 13 Jbeta primers. Sequencing was performed with immunoSEQ multiplex PCR; in TCRdb, only in-frame clones are kept and a portion is missing. Altogether around 150,000 clones are present, 80% to 90% being singletons, with the ten largest covering 6% to 9%. The source is a woman in her twenties or thirties in good health and CMV-seropositive. The chain joins TRBV9 to TRBJ2-5; 8 nucleotides align to TRBD1. Gene TRBJ2-7 matches the end of the DNA better, so the J call may be wrong. The sample was PBMCs. The CDR3 loop reads CASSANKAGQAYEQYF. Here the CDR3 DNA reads TGTGCCAGCAGCGCTAACAAGGCGGGACAGGCCTACGAGCAGTACTTC.